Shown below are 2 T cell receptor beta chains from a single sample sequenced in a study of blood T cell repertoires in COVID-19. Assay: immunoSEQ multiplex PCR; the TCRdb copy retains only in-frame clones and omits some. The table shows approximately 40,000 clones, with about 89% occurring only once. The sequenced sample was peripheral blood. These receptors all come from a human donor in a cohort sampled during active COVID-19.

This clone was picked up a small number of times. CDR3: CASSHLNQPQHF. The DNA of the CDR3 is TGTGCCAGCAGCCACCTAAATCAGCCCCAGCATTTT. This chain connects TRBV3-1 (or the pseudogene TRBV3-2) to TRBJ1-5; no firm D call. The CDR3 contains 12 residues. CDR1 and CDR2 from the germline V gene are LGHDT and YNNKEL (reference sequence). The V and J ends lost 3 bases and 4 bases respectively, with 4 bases between them.

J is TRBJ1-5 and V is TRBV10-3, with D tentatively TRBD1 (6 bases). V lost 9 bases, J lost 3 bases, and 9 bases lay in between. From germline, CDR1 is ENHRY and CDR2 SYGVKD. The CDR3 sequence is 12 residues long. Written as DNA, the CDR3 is TGTGCCATAGGACAGCCCAATCAGCCCCAGCATTTT. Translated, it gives CAIGQPNQPQHF.